The clone carrying this TCR beta chain is a singleton in its sample. Its antigen is unknown. Profiled with immunoSEQ multiplex PCR; TCRdb holds only in-frame clones, not every one. There are roughly 110,000 clones in the sample; 92% occur only once, and 3% to 4% lies in the top ten. CDR1 is SGHTA, CDR2 FQGNSA, per germline. Trimming cost V 2 bases and J 7 bases, with 12 bases left between them. There are 14 residues in the CDR3. The data belong to a study of CD4+ T cells in melanoma. Study findings and constraints: A reported correlation linked neoantigen-specific CD4+ T cells to CD8+, macrophage and B cell function. Neoantigen-specific CD4+ T cells in melanoma reportedly had diverse differentiation states.

This TCR was sampled from a human donor with melanoma. This rearrangement joins TRBV7-2 to TRBJ1-5; weak D call: TRBD1 (6 bases). Sequencing used peripheral blood. The CDR3 region has the DNA TGTGCCAGCAGCTTAAAGACAGGTAACCAGCCCCAGCATTTT. Protein sequence: CASSLKTGNQPQHF. Full variable domain (missing parts from reference TRBV7-2 and TRBJ1-5): GAGVSQSPSNKVTEKGKDVELRCDPISGHTALYWYRQSLGQGLEFLIYFQGNSAPDKSGLPSDRFSAERTGGSVSTLTIQRTQQEDSAVYLCASSLKTGNQPQHFGDGTRLSIL.